This paragraph reports one T cell receptor (beta chain). This specimen belongs to a study of blood T cell repertoires in COVID-19. On the study more broadly: PBMCs, B-cell-depleted T cells, or T cells provided the cDNA or gDNA that made up the material.

Per the original methods: Estimated nucleated cell counts came from reference gene primer amplification. Assay used: immunoSEQ multiplex PCR; TCRdb lists only in-frame clones, some missing. V, J and clone size derive from that table, while D and trimming were established from the DNA sequence. The sample has under 250,000 clones, approximately 88% seen once. The CDR3 consists of 14 residues. Deletions cut 6 bases from V and 0 bases from J, with 8 bases between. Germline V lookup: CDR1 MNHEY, CDR2 SVGAGI. Sequencing was carried out using peripheral blood. The TCR was taken from a woman in her 30s with COVID-19, enrolled during active disease. The chain carries TRBV6-5 and TRBJ1-4; maybe TRBD1 (5 bases). As DNA, the CDR3 is TGTGCCAGCAGAACAGGAACAACTAATGAAAAACTGTTTTTT. This codes for CASRTGTTNEKLFF.